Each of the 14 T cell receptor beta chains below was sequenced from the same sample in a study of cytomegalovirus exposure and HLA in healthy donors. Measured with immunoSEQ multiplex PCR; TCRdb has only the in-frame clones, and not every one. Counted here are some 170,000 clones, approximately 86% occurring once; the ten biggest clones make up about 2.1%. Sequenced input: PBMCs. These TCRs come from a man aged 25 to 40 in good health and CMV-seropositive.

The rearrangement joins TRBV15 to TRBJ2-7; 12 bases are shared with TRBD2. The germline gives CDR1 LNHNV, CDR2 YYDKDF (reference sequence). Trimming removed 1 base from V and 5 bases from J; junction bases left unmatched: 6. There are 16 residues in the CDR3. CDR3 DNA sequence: TGTGCCACCAGCAGAGGCACTAGCGGGGGGTTCCACGAGCAGTACTTC. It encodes CATSRGTSGGFHEQYF.

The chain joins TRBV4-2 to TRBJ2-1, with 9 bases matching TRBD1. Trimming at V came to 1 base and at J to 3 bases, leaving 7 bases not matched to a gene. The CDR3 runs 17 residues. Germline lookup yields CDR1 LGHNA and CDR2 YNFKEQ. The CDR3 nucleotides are TGTGCCAGCAGCCAAGTCCCGGACAGGGGCGACTACAATGAGCAGTTCTTC. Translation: CASSQVPDRGDYNEQFF.

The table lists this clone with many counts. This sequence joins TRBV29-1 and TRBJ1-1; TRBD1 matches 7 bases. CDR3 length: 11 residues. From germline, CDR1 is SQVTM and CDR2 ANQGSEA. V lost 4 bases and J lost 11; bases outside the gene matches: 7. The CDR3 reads CSVAGGDRAFF. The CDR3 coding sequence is TGCAGCGTTGCAGGGGGTGATAGGGCTTTCTTT.

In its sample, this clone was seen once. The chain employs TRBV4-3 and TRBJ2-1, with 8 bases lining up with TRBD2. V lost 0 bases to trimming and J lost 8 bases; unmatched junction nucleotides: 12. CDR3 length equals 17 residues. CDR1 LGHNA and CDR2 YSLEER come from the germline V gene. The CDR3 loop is CASSQEWRTSTYHEQFF. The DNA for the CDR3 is TGCGCCAGCAGCCAAGAGTGGAGGACTAGCACTTACCATGAGCAGTTCTTC.

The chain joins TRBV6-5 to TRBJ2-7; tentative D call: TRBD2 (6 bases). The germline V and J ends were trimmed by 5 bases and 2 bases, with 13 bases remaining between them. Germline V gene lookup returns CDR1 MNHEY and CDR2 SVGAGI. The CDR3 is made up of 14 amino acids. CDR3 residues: CASSRGSLAYEQYF. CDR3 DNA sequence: TGTGCCAGCAGTCGGGGGAGCCTAGCCTACGAGCAGTACTTC.

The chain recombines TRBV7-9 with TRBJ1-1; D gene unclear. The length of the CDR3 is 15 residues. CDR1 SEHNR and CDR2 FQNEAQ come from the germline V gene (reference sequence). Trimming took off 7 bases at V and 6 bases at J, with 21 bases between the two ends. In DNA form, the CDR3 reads TGTGCCAGCATCCCCGCAACCCGACACGCTGCTGAAGCTTTCTTT. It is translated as CASIPATRHAAEAFF.

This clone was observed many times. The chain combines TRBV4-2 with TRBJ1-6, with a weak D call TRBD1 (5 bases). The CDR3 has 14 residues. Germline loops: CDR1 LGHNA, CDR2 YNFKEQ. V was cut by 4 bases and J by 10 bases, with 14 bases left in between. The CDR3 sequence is CASSLTRAGSPLHF. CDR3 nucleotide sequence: TGTGCCAGCAGCCTAACTCGGGCAGGGTCACCCCTCCACTTT.

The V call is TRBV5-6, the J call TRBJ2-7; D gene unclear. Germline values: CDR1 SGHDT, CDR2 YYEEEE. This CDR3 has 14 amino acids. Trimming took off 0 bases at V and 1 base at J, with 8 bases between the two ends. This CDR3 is CASSLASSSYEQYF. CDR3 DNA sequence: TGTGCCAGCAGCTTGGCCTCTAGTTCCTACGAGCAGTACTTC.

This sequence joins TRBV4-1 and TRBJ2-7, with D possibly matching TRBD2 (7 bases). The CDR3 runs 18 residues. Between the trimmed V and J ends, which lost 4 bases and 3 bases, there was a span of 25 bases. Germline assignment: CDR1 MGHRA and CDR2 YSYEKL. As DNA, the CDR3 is TGCGCCAGCAGCCTAGAACCCTGGAGTGGGGGGGCCGACTACGAGCAGTACTTC. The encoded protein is CASSLEPWSGGADYEQYF.

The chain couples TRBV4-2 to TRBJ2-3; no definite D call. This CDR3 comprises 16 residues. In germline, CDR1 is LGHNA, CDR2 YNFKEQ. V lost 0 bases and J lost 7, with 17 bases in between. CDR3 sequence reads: CASSQDTAPGVNTQYF. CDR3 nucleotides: TGTGCCAGCAGCCAAGATACGGCCCCCGGAGTGAATACGCAGTATTTT.

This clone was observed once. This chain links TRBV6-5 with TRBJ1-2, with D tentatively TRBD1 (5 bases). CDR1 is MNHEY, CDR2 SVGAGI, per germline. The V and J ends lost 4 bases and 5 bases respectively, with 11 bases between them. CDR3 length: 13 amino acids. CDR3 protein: CASSFQGLYGYTF. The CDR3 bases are TGTGCCAGCAGTTTCCAGGGCTTGTATGGCTACACCTTC.

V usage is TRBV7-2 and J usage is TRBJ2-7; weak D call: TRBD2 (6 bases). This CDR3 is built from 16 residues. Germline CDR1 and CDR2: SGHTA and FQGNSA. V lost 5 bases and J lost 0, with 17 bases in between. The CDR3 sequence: CASSPGGAASSYEQYF. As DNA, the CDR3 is TGTGCCAGCAGCCCCGGGGGTGCGGCGAGCTCCTACGAGCAGTACTTC.

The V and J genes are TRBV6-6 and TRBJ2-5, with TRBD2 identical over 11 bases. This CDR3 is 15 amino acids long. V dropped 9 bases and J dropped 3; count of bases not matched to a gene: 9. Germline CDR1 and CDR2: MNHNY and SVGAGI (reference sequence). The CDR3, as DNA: TGTGCCAGTCTCTCGACTAGCGGGGAAGAAGAGACCCAGTACTTC. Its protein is CASLSTSGEEETQYF.

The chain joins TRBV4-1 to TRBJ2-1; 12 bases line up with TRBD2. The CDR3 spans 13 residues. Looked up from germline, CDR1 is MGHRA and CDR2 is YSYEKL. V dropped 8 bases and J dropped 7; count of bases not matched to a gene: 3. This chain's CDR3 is CASRLAGGNEQFF. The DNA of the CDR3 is TGCGCCAGCCGTCTAGCGGGGGGGAATGAGCAGTTCTTC.